This entry lists 27 T cell receptor beta chains sequenced from one sample in a study of cytomegalovirus exposure and HLA in healthy donors (dated by TCRdb to between 2016 and 2019). The library was generated by the immunoSEQ multiplex PCR assay. A mixture of 60 forward primers for TCR Vbeta segments and 13 reverse primers for TCR Jbeta segments was used in the multiplex PCR. This immuneACCESS table, as held by TCRdb, lists in-frame sequences with V and J called but not all clones. Of the missing ones, under half trace to an unresolved V gene in checked studies; the others have no known cause. The sample table lists 150,000 to 200,000 clones, roughly 80% of them with a count of one. Of the sample, 1.5% to 2% falls within the top ten clones. Sequencing input: PBMCs. Receptor source: a human donor in good health.

This clone came up a few times. The chain carries TRBV6-5 and TRBJ1-1; D possibly corresponds to TRBD1 (6 bases). The germline V and J ends were trimmed by 1 base and 4 bases, with 7 bases remaining between them. The CDR3 covers 13 residues. From germline, CDR1 is MNHEY and CDR2 SVGAGI. The CDR3 nucleotides are TGTGCCAGCAGTTACTTACAGGGCACTGAAGCTTTCTTT. Amino acid sequence: CASSYLQGTEAFF.

The J gene is TRBJ2-7, the V gene TRBV5-4; the match to TRBD1 covers 8 bases. CDR3 size: 15 residues. The germline V gene encodes CDR1 SGHNT and CDR2 YYREEE (reference sequence). With V trimmed by 4 bases and J by 1 base, 7 bases remained unmatched. CDR3 nucleotides: TGTGCCAGCAGCGTGGGGGGACAGGTATCCTACGAGCAGTACTTC. It codes for CASSVGGQVSYEQYF.

This clone was seen just once. Distinct nucleotide sequences in the sample also encode this CDR3. This chain uses TRBV4-1 with TRBJ1-5; D may be TRBD1 (5 bases). Germline V gene sequence: CDR1 MGHRA, CDR2 YSYEKL. The CDR3 has 14 amino acids. V lost 1 base and J 4 bases, leaving 8 bases between the germline ends. The CDR3 reads CASSQGQGNQPQHF. CDR3 DNA: TGCGCCAGCAGCCAAGGGCAGGGTAATCAGCCCCAGCATTTT.

This clone has just a few counts. The chain links TRBV4-2 to TRBJ1-2; a possible D gene is TRBD1 (5 bases). Deletions cut 1 base from V and 8 bases from J, with 23 bases between. The germline CDR1 and CDR2 sequences are LGHNA and YNFKEQ. The CDR3 length is 17 residues. Here the CDR3 reads CASSQVTAGIGSEGYTF. CDR3 DNA: TGTGCCAGCAGCCAAGTTACGGCAGGGATCGGGTCTGAGGGCTACACCTTC.

The genes are TRBV9 and TRBJ2-1; TRBD2 matches 7 bases. The CDR3 is made up of 16 amino acids. Germline lookup yields CDR1 SGDLS and CDR2 YYNGEE. V trimming: 4 bases; J trimming: 4 bases; junction bases outside the gene matches: 11. The CDR3 is CASSPPGAGEYNEQFF. The CDR3 nucleotides are TGTGCCAGCAGCCCTCCTGGGGCGGGGGAGTACAATGAGCAGTTCTTC.

The gene calls are TRBV5-1 and TRBJ2-5; 11 bases are a match to TRBD1. V was clipped by 3 bases and J by 5 bases; unmatched bases: 6. CDR1 and CDR2 from the germline V gene are SGHRS and YFSETQ. The CDR3 length is 15 residues. The CDR3 reads CASSSGTGGWETQYF. CDR3 nucleotides: TGCGCCAGCAGCTCCGGGACAGGGGGATGGGAGACCCAGTACTTC.

J is TRBJ1-1 and V is TRBV5-1; maybe TRBD1 (5 bases). CDR3 length: 15 amino acids. V was cut by 4 bases and J by 1 base, with 14 bases left in between. Germline V gene lookup returns CDR1 SGHRS and CDR2 YFSETQ. This chain's CDR3 is CASSGAVGGNTEAFF. The CDR3, as DNA: TGCGCCAGCAGCGGCGCAGTGGGGGGGAACACTGAAGCTTTCTTT.

The rearrangement uses TRBV12-5 and TRBJ1-6, with D hard to call. The CDR3 has 14 residues. Germline CDR1 LGHNT, CDR2 FRNRAP. Trimming shortened V by 6 bases and J by 10 bases, and 16 bases separated the two germline ends. CDR3 in DNA: TGTGCTAGTGGGGCTCTCTTGGAGGGATCACCCCTCCACTTT. Amino acids: CASGALLEGSPLHF.

The chain recombines TRBV5-1 with TRBJ1-1; perhaps TRBD1 as D (5 bases). Germline V gives CDR1 SGHRS, CDR2 YFSETQ. V was cut by 4 bases and J by 6 bases, with 10 bases left in between. The CDR3 spans 12 residues. The CDR3 here is CASSLPGAEAFF. The CDR3 nucleotides read TGCGCCAGCAGCCTTCCGGGGGCTGAAGCTTTCTTT.

The chain carries TRBV25-1 and TRBJ2-5; TRBD2 matches 7 bases. The CDR3 spans 16 residues. The J segment lost 4 bases and the V segment lost 5 bases, leaving 13 bases of the junction unmatched. Germline V CDR1 and CDR2: MGHDK, SYGVNS. In nucleotides, the CDR3 is TGTGCCAGCAGTTTCCCCCCCGAGCGGGGTCGAGAGACCCAGTACTTC. Protein product: CASSFPPERGRETQYF. The full variable domain, completed using reference TRBV25-1 and TRBJ2-5, is EADIYQTPRYLVIGTGKKITLECSQTMGHDKMYWYQQDPGMELHLIHYSYGVNSTEKGDLSSESTVSRIRTEHFPLTLESARPSHTSQYLCASSFPPERGRETQYFGPGTRLLVL.

This sequence joins TRBV9 and TRBJ1-1, with 8 bases fitting TRBD1. V was pared by 0 bases and J by 8 bases, with 3 bases of the junction left unmatched. Per germline, CDR1 SGDLS and CDR2 YYNGEE. The CDR3 runs 13 residues. This CDR3 reads CASSVGTGKEAFF. The CDR3 DNA reads as TGTGCCAGCAGCGTAGGGACAGGGAAAGAAGCTTTCTTT.

The V gene is TRBV19, the J gene TRBJ2-3; possibly TRBD2 for D (6 bases). The V gene's germline CDR1 is LNHDA and CDR2 SQIVND (reference sequence). Trimming stripped 7 bases from V and 1 base from J, with 12 bases between. This CDR3 is 14 amino acids long. The CDR3 region has the DNA TGTGCCAGTACTGGGGGACTCGGCACAGATACGCAGTATTTT. It is translated as CASTGGLGTDTQYF.

The CDR3 sequence: CASGRVPYEQYF. The DNA of the CDR3 is TGTGCCAGTGGCAGGGTTCCCTACGAGCAGTACTTC. The chain combines TRBV6-5 with TRBJ2-7; possible D gene TRBD1, 5 bases. Germline V gives CDR1 MNHEY, CDR2 SVGAGI. V was trimmed by 9 bases and J by 2 bases, leaving 11 bases between them. The CDR3 has 12 amino acids.

This clone came up once. This chain links TRBV7-9 with TRBJ2-1; 10 bases fit TRBD2. The CDR3 runs to 14 residues. From germline, CDR1 is SEHNR and CDR2 FQNEAQ (reference sequence). Losses at the gene ends were 4 bases for V and 7 bases for J; bases not matched to a gene: 4. The CDR3 here is CASSSWTSGNEQFF. The CDR3 nucleotides read TGTGCCAGCAGCTCTTGGACTAGCGGTAATGAGCAGTTCTTC.

The chain employs TRBV19 and TRBJ1-5; TRBD1 matches at 8 bases. V trimming: 11 bases; J trimming: 14 bases; junction bases outside the gene matches: 11. This CDR3 comprises 11 residues. From germline, CDR1 is LNHDA and CDR2 SQIVND (reference sequence). CDR3 region: CAAQGAQGKHF. CDR3 in DNA: TGTGCCGCTCAGGGGGCCCAGGGTAAGCATTTT.

V usage is TRBV7-8 and J usage is TRBJ1-3; 10 nucleotides align to TRBD1. V lost 5 bases, J lost 4 bases, and 5 bases stayed unmatched. Per the germline V gene, CDR1 is SGHVS and CDR2 is FQNEAQ. The CDR3 length is 15 residues. CDR3 nucleotides: TGTGCCAGCAGCCGGGACAGGGGAAAGGGAAACACCATATATTTT. Translating it yields CASSRDRGKGNTIYF.

The chain couples TRBV6-5 to TRBJ2-1; a weak D match, TRBD2 (5 bases). V dropped 5 bases and J dropped 3 bases, with 14 bases sitting between them. This CDR3 comprises 15 residues. Germline CDR1 is MNHEY and CDR2 is SVGAGI. The CDR3 DNA sequence: TGTGCCAGCAGTGGGAGACTTTCATTCTACAATGAGCAGTTCTTC. It specifies CASSGRLSFYNEQFF.

In this sample, this clone turned up a few times. The rearrangement links TRBV5-1 to TRBJ2-3, with D possibly TRBD2 on 5 matching bases. This CDR3 comprises 14 residues. Trimming pared 4 bases from V and 5 bases from J, leaving 14 bases between. Germline-derived CDR1 and CDR2 are SGHRS and YFSETQ. The chain's CDR3 is CASSLGRRGDTQYF. As DNA, the CDR3 is TGCGCCAGCAGCCTCGGGCGTCGGGGAGATACGCAGTATTTT.

The chain recombines TRBV7-2 with TRBJ1-2; D perhaps matches TRBD1 (6 bases). This CDR3 contains 14 residues. Germline loops: CDR1 SGHTA, CDR2 FQGNSA. Trimming removed 2 bases at V and 1 base at J, with 8 bases between. The CDR3 loop reads CASSLSDSNYGYTF. In DNA form, the CDR3 reads TGTGCCAGCAGCTTATCGGACAGTAACTATGGCTACACCTTC.

This clone was counted between two and nine times. The chain joins TRBV4-3 to TRBJ2-7; D remains ambiguous. CDR3 length: 14 residues. Germline CDR1 reads LGHNA; CDR2 reads YSLEER. Trimming took 5 bases from V and 3 from J, leaving 14 bases between them. CDR3 in DNA: TGCGCCAGCAGCGAGCAACGTTCATTCTACGAGCAGTACTTC. Its translation: CASSEQRSFYEQYF.

The genes are TRBV4-3 and TRBJ1-3; D is possibly TRBD1 (5 bases). From germline, CDR1 is LGHNA and CDR2 YSLEER. This CDR3 region has 14 residues. With 8 bases removed from V and 4 bases from J, the gap between germline ends came to 15 bases. This CDR3 is CASGNGGTGNTIYF. The CDR3 DNA reads TGCGCCAGCGGCAACGGGGGGACCGGAAACACCATATATTTT.

Concerning this clone itself: Other DNA sequences in this sample translate to the same CDR3. J is TRBJ2-1 and V is TRBV5-1; 7 bases line up with TRBD1. The CDR3 is made up of 14 amino acids. Per germline, CDR1 SGHRS and CDR2 YFSETQ. Trimming cost V 5 bases and J 6 bases; bases outside gene matches: 8. This CDR3 is CASSPDRAGNEQFF. CDR3 in DNA: TGCGCCAGCAGTCCAGACAGGGCGGGCAATGAGCAGTTCTTC. The variable domain in full, completed from reference TRBV5-1 and TRBJ2-1, reads KAGVTQTPRYLIKTRGQQVTLSCSPISGHRSVSWYQQTPGQGLQFLFEYFSETQRNKGNFPGRFSGRQFSNSRSEMNVSTLELGDSALYLCASSPDRAGNEQFFGPGTRLTVL.

The chain carries TRBV7-3 and TRBJ2-3; 11 nucleotides align to TRBD2. The CDR3 consists of 16 residues. From germline, CDR1 is SGHTA and CDR2 FQGTGA. V shed 5 bases, J shed 5 bases, and the junction held 9 bases outside the gene matches. DNA for the CDR3: TGTGCCAGCAGCCCAAGAACCGGGACTAGCGGAGATACGCAGTATTTT. Amino acids: CASSPRTGTSGDTQYF.

The chain joins TRBV5-6 to TRBJ2-7, with 7 bases aligning to TRBD1. The germline V gene has CDR1 SGHDT and CDR2 YYEEEE. This CDR3 comprises 13 residues. V lost 9 bases to trimming and J lost 6 bases; unmatched junction nucleotides: 12. The DNA for the CDR3 is TGTGCCACCGCCGGGACAGATCCTAGCGAGCAGTACTTC. Encoded protein: CATAGTDPSEQYF.

The chain employs TRBV9 and TRBJ2-3, with TRBD2 identical over 13 bases. Trimming cost V 3 bases and J 2 bases; bases outside gene matches: 6. The CDR3 is made up of 17 amino acids. Looked up from germline, CDR1 is SGDLS and CDR2 is YYNGEE. The CDR3 reads CASSGGLAGANTDTQYF. CDR3 bases: TGTGCCAGCAGCGGCGGACTAGCGGGGGCAAACACAGATACGCAGTATTTT.

The chain joins TRBV29-1 to TRBJ1-4; a possible D gene is TRBD1 (5 bases). Germline-derived CDR1 and CDR2 are SQVTM and ANQGSEA. V lost 7 bases and J 4 bases, leaving 16 bases between the germline ends. The CDR3 totals 14 residues. CDR3 region: CSAGDSHNNEKLFF. The CDR3 nucleotides read TGCAGCGCCGGAGACAGCCATAATAATGAAAAACTGTTTTTT. The complete variable domain, with remaining parts taken from reference TRBV29-1 and TRBJ1-4, reads SAVISQKPSRDICQRGTSLTIQCQVDSQVTMMFWYRQQPGQSLTLIATANQGSEATYESGFVIDKFPISRPNLTFSTLTVSNMSPEDSSIYLCSAGDSHNNEKLFFGSGTQLSVL.

This chain joins TRBV6-6 and TRBJ1-6; no firm D call. Trimming shortened V by 2 bases and J by 6 bases, and 11 bases separated the two germline ends. Germline lookup yields CDR1 MNHNY and CDR2 SVGAGI (reference sequence). This CDR3 has 15 residues. CDR3 residues: CASSYVMALNSPLHF. The CDR3 DNA follows: TGTGCCAGCAGTTACGTAATGGCCCTTAATTCACCCCTCCACTTT.